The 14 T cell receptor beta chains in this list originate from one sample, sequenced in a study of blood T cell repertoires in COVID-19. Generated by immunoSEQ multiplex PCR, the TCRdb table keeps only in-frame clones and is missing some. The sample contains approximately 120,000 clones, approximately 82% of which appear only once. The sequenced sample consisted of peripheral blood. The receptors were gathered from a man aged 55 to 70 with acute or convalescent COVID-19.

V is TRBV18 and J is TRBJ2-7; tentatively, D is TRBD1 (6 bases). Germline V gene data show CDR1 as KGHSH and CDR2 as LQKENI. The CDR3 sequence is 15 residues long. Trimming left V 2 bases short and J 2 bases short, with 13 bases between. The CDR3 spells CASSPVRSGAYEQYF. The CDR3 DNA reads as TGTGCCAGCTCACCAGTTCGGTCAGGGGCCTACGAGCAGTACTTC. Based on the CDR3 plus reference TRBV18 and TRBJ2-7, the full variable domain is NAGVMQNPRHLVRRRGQEARLRCSPMKGHSHVYWYRQLPEEGLKFMVYLQKENIIDESGMPKERFSAEFPKEGPSILRIQQVVRGDSAAYFCASSPVRSGAYEQYFGPGTRLTVT.

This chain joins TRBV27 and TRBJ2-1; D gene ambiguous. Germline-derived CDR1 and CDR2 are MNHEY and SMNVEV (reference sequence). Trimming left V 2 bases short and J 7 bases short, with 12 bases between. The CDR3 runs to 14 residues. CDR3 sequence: CASSLRSLENEQFF. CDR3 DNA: TGTGCCAGCAGTTTAAGGTCGCTAGAGAATGAGCAGTTCTTC.

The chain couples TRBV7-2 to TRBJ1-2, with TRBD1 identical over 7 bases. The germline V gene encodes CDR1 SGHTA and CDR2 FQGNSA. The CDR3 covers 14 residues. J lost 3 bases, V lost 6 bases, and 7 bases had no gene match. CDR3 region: CASRPRQGDYGYTF. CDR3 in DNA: TGTGCCAGCAGGCCCCGGCAGGGGGACTATGGCTACACCTTC.

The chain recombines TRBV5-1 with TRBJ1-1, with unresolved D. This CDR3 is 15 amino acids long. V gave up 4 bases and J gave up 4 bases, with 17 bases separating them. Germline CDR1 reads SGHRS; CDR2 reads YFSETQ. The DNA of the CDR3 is TGCGCCAGCAGCCTGACTGAGACGGTGGGCACTGAAGCTTTCTTT. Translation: CASSLTETVGTEAFF.

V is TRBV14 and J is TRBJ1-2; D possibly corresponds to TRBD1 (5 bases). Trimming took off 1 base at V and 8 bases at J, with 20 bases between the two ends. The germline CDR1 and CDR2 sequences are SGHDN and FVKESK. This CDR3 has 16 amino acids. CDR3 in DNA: TGTGCCAGCAGCCAAGGGTCCAGGAGGGGAGGAGAGGGCTACACCTTC. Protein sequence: CASSQGSRRGGEGYTF.

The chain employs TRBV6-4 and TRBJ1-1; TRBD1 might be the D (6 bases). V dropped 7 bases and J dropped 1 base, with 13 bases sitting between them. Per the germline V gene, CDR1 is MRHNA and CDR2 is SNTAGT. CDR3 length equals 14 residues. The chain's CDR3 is CASKGEGGNTEAFF. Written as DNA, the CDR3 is TGTGCCAGCAAGGGAGAAGGGGGGAACACTGAAGCTTTCTTT.

CDR3 sequence: CASSWTGGRNQPQHF. The CDR3 coding sequence is TGCGCCAGCAGCTGGACAGGGGGACGGAATCAGCCCCAGCATTTT. The chain uses TRBV5-1 and TRBJ1-5; 10 bases match TRBD1. Germline V gives CDR1 SGHRS, CDR2 YFSETQ. There are 15 residues in the CDR3. Losses at the gene ends were 3 bases for V and 4 bases for J; bases not matched to a gene: 4.

The CDR3 reads CASSYTPGKVNQPQHF. The DNA for the CDR3 is TGTGCCAGCAGTTACACTCCGGGGAAAGTGAATCAGCCCCAGCATTTT. This sequence joins TRBV6-5 and TRBJ1-5; no clear D gene. The germline V gene has CDR1 MNHEY and CDR2 SVGAGI. V was shortened by 2 bases and J by 4 bases, with 15 bases between the two germline ends. The CDR3 length is 16 residues.

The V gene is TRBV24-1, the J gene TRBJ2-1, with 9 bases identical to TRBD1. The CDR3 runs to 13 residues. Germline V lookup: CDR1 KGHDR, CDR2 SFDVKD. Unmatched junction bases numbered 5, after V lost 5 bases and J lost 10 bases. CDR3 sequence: CATSGTGGREQFF. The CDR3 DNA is TGTGCCACCAGTGGAACAGGGGGCAGGGAGCAGTTCTTC.

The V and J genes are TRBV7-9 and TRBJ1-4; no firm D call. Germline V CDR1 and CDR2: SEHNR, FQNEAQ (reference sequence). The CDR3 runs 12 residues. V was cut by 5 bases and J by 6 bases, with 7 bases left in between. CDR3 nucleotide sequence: TGTGCCAGCAGCCCGCTATATGAAAAACTGTTTTTT. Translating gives CASSPLYEKLFF.

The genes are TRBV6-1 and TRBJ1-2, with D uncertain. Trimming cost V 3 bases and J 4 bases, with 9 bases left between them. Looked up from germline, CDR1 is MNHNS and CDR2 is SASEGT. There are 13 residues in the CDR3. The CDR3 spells CASSDMRSYGYTF. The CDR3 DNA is TGTGCCAGCAGTGACATGAGGAGCTATGGCTACACCTTC.

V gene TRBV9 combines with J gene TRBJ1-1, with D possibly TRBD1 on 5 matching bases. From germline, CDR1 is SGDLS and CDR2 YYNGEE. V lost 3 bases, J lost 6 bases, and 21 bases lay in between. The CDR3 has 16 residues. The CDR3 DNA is TGTGCCAGCAGCGCTTTCATTTGGGGGGGTAGTCCTGAAGCTTTCTTT. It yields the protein CASSAFIWGGSPEAFF. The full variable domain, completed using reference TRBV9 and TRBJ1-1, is DSGVTQTPKHLITATGQRVTLRCSPRSGDLSVYWYQQSLDQGLQFLIQYYNGEERAKGNILERFSAQQFPDLHSELNLSSLELGDSALYFCASSAFIWGGSPEAFFGQGTRLTVV.

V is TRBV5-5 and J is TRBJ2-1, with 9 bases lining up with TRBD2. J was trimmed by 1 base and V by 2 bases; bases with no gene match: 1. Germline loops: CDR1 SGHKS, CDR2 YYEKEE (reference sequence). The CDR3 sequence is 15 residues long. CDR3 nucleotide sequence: TGTGCCAGCAGCTTTAGCGGGAGTTCCTACAATGAGCAGTTCTTC. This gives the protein CASSFSGSSYNEQFF.

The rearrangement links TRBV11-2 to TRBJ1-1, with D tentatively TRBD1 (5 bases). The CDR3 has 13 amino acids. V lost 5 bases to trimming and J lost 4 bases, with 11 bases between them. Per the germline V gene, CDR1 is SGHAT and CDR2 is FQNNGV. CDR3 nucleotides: TGTGCCAGCAGCATTCAGGGTATCACTGAAGCTTTCTTT. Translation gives CASSIQGITEAFF.